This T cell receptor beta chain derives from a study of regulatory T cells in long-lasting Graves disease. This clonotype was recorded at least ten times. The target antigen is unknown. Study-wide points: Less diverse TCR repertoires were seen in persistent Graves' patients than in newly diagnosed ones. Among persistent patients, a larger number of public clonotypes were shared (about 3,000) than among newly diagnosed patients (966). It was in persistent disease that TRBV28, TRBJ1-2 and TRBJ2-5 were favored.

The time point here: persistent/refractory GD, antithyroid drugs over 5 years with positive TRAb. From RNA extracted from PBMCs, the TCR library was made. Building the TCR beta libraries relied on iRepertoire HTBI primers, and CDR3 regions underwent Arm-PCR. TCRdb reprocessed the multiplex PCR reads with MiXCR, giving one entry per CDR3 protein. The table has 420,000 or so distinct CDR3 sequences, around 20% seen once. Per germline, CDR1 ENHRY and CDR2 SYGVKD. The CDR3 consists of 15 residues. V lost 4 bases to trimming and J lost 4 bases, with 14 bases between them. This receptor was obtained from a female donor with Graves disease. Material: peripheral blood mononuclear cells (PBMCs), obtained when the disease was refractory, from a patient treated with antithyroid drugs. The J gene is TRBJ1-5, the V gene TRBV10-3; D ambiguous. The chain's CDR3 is CAISASGEQNQPQHF. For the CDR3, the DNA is TGTGCCATCAGTGCCTCCGGGGAACAGAATCAGCCCCAGCATTTT.